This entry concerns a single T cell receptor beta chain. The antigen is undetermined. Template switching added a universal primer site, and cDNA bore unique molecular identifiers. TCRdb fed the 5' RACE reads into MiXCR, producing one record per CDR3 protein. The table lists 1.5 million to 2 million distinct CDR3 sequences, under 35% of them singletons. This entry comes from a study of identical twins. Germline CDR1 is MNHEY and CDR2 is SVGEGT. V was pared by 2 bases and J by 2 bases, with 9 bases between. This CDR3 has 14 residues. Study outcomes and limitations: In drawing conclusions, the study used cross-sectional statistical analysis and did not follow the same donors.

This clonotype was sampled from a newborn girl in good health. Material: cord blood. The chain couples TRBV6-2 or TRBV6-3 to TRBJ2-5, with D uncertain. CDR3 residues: CASSYKGLQETQYF. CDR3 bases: TGTGCCAGCAGTTACAAGGGTCTACAAGAGACCCAGTACTTC.